The text below deals with one T cell receptor (beta chain). The protocol was immunoSEQ multiplex PCR, while the TCRdb copy is restricted to in-frame clones and leaves out a portion. This sample has 80,000 to 95,000 clones, with 96% found just once. The CDR3 is 14 residues long. This specimen comes from a study of technical replicates of blood from a few donors. The sequence came from a human donor in good health. The J gene is TRBJ1-2, the V gene TRBV12-2; the table's D gene call, TRBD1, was not cross checked with the DNA. TRBV12-2 is a known pseudogene. The source material was T cells isolated from PBMCs. The CDR3 sequence is CASRQGPQAYGYTF. CDR3 coding DNA: TGTGCAAGTCGCCAGGGGCCACAGGCCTATGGCTACACCTTC.